These 25 T cell receptor beta chains share one sample of origin, sequenced in a study of OX40 agonist ivuxolimab in advanced cancers. Assay: immunoSEQ multiplex PCR; the TCRdb copy retains only in-frame clones and omits some. The data show 90,000 to 100,000 clones, roughly 80% seen once. This sample comprised CD4+ or CD8+ T cells sorted from blood, obtained in a trial of the OX40 agonist ivuxolimab. These receptor sequences come from an adult with an advanced solid tumor such as melanoma, head and neck, liver or kidney cancer.

The rearrangement uses TRBV4-1 and TRBJ2-4; 9 nucleotides match TRBD2. Unmatched junction bases numbered 7, after V lost 0 bases and J lost 1 base. Per germline, CDR1 MGHRA and CDR2 YSYEKL. The CDR3 is made up of 18 amino acids. The CDR3 here is CASSQDHGGRAAKNIQYF. CDR3 nucleotide sequence: TGCGCCAGCAGCCAAGATCACGGCGGGAGGGCCGCCAAAAACATTCAGTACTTC.

This chain connects TRBV7-3 to TRBJ1-2; possibly TRBD1 for D (5 bases). Trimming shortened V by 1 base and J by 8 bases, and 26 bases separated the two germline ends. Germline V gene lookup returns CDR1 SGHTA and CDR2 FQGTGA. The CDR3 sequence is 18 residues long. The CDR3 DNA reads TGTGCCAGCAGCTTAAAGGAGAGGCCTACAGGCGACCTTGGGGGCTACACCTTC. It translates to CASSLKERPTGDLGGYTF.

The chain carries TRBV4-2 and TRBJ2-5; 10 bases line up with TRBD1. CDR1 is LGHNA, CDR2 YNFKEQ, per germline. This CDR3 comprises 15 residues. V shed 4 bases, J shed 4 bases, and the junction held 6 bases outside the gene matches. CDR3 DNA: TGTGCCAGCAGCCTCCGGACAGGGGGTTCAGAGACCCAGTACTTC. Residues: CASSLRTGGSETQYF.

J is TRBJ1-4 and V is TRBV6-5; TRBD1 aligns across 8 bases. V lost 4 bases and J lost 12; bases outside the gene matches: 10. CDR1 is MNHEY and CDR2 is SVGAGI in the germline V gene. CDR3 length: 14 amino acids. DNA of the CDR3: TGTGCCAGCAGTTCCTCTGGACAGGGCGGGCAACTGTTTTTT. Its translation is CASSSSGQGGQLFF.

This chain uses TRBV28 with TRBJ1-1; no definite D call. Germline CDR1 and CDR2: MDHEN and SYDVKM. The CDR3 covers 11 residues. V was trimmed by 10 bases and J by 1 base, leaving 7 bases between them. In DNA form, the CDR3 reads TGTGCCACTTTTAGGAACACTGAAGCTTTCTTT. It codes for CATFRNTEAFF. The variable domain in full, with the rest retrieved from reference TRBV28 and TRBJ1-1, is DVKVTQSSRYLVKRTGEKVFLECVQDMDHENMFWYRQDPGLGLRLIYFSYDVKMKEKGDIPEGYSVSREKKERFSLILESASTNQTSMYLCATFRNTEAFFGQGTRLTVV.

V usage is TRBV6-6 and J usage is TRBJ1-2; 7 bases map to TRBD1. Germline V gene lookup returns CDR1 MNHNY and CDR2 SVGAGI (reference sequence). The V and J ends lost 0 bases and 4 bases, in that order; junction bases with no gene match: 5. The CDR3 runs to 15 residues. This CDR3 is CASSYSEQGSYGYTF. CDR3 in DNA: TGTGCCAGCAGTTACTCCGAACAGGGGTCCTATGGCTACACCTTC.

This clone showed up just once. This chain links TRBV2 with TRBJ1-5; possible D gene TRBD1, 6 bases. This CDR3 contains 16 residues. Germline CDR1 and CDR2: SNHLY and FYNNEI. Trimming pared 5 bases from V and 0 bases from J, leaving 14 bases between. The CDR3 is CASSISQGYSNQPQHF. The CDR3 DNA follows: TGTGCCAGCAGTATATCACAGGGCTATAGCAATCAGCCCCAGCATTTT.

This sequence joins TRBV11-3 and TRBJ2-6; no definite D call. CDR1 is SGHNT and CDR2 is YENEEA in the germline V gene. The length of the CDR3 is 13 residues. V lost 3 bases to trimming and J lost 4 bases, with 4 bases between them. The CDR3 region is CASSFGGANVLTF. The CDR3 DNA sequence: TGTGCCAGCAGCTTTGGCGGGGCCAACGTCCTGACTTTC.

On this clone: The junction differs from germline at one of its ends, possibly a read error. This chain joins TRBV7-3 and TRBJ1-1; D not resolved. Germline V lookup: CDR1 SGHTA, CDR2 FQGTGA. This CDR3 spans 13 amino acids. The CDR3 spells CARSLNTLAEAFF. In nucleotides, the CDR3 is TGTGCCCGCAGCTTAAACACCTTAGCTGAAGCTTTCTTT.

Only a few counts were recorded for this clone. The J gene is TRBJ1-5, the V gene TRBV6-5; D ambiguous. The CDR3 covers 11 residues. With 5 bases removed from V and 9 bases from J, the gap between germline ends came to 8 bases. Germline CDR1 is MNHEY and CDR2 is SVGAGI. This CDR3 is CASSPSGPQHF. The CDR3 DNA reads TGTGCCAGCAGTCCATCCGGGCCCCAGCATTTT.

The V gene is TRBV28, the J gene TRBJ2-7; the match to TRBD2 covers 8 bases. Germline assignment: CDR1 MDHEN and CDR2 SYDVKM. CDR3 length: 13 amino acids. J gave up 2 bases and V 7 bases, and 4 bases lay outside the gene matches. CDR3 in amino acids: CASTTGGTYEQYF. For the CDR3, the DNA is TGTGCCAGCACGACGGGGGGGACCTACGAGCAGTACTTC.

This chain links TRBV6-5 with TRBJ2-2; 9 bases agree with TRBD1. Germline V gene lookup returns CDR1 MNHEY and CDR2 SVGAGI. The junction had 5 bases not matched to a gene; V was cut back by 9 bases and J by 9 bases. This CDR3 region has 12 residues. The CDR3 nucleotides are TGTGCCAGTCAGGACAGGGGCCGGGAGCTGTTTTTT. It is translated as CASQDRGRELFF.

The chain carries TRBV5-1 and TRBJ2-5, with D tentatively TRBD1 (6 bases). V gave up 4 bases and J gave up 5 bases, with 12 bases separating them. This CDR3 comprises 13 residues. In germline, CDR1 is SGHRS, CDR2 YFSETQ. As DNA, the CDR3 is TGCGCCAGCAGCCGCGACCAGGGGGAGACCCAGTACTTC. The encoded protein is CASSRDQGETQYF. The full variable domain, completed using reference TRBV5-1 and TRBJ2-5, is KAGVTQTPRYLIKTRGQQVTLSCSPISGHRSVSWYQQTPGQGLQFLFEYFSETQRNKGNFPGRFSGRQFSNSRSEMNVSTLELGDSALYLCASSRDQGETQYFGPGTRLLVL.

The V gene is TRBV29-1, the J gene TRBJ2-5; D uncertain. Germline V CDR1 and CDR2: SQVTM, ANQGSEA. V was clipped by 6 bases and J by 6 bases, with 11 bases between them. The CDR3 contains 11 residues. The CDR3 nucleotides are TGCAGCGTGAAACCCGGGCAGACCCAGTACTTC. The encoded protein is CSVKPGQTQYF. The full variable domain, with the rest looked up from reference TRBV29-1 and TRBJ2-5, is SAVISQKPSRDICQRGTSLTIQCQVDSQVTMMFWYRQQPGQSLTLIATANQGSEATYESGFVIDKFPISRPNLTFSTLTVSNMSPEDSSIYLCSVKPGQTQYFGPGTRLLVL.

The chain links TRBV7-2 to TRBJ2-7, with 8 bases that match TRBD1. The CDR3 has 13 residues. V lost 2 bases and J lost 3; bases outside the gene matches: 0. CDR1 is SGHTA and CDR2 is FQGNSA in the germline V gene. CDR3 in DNA: TGTGCCAGCAGCTTAACAGGGGGCTACGAGCAGTACTTC. Protein sequence: CASSLTGGYEQYF.

This chain connects TRBV29-1 to TRBJ2-5, with TRBD1 identical over 7 bases. The CDR3 is 15 residues long. With V trimmed by 8 bases and J by 0 bases, 12 bases remained unmatched. Germline-derived CDR1 and CDR2 are SQVTM and ANQGSEA. CDR3 DNA sequence: TGCAGCTTCGCCTCACAGGGGTTGTACCAAGAGACCCAGTACTTC. As protein: CSFASQGLYQETQYF.

The V gene is TRBV18, the J gene TRBJ2-2, with D maybe TRBD1 (6 bases). The CDR3 loop spans 15 amino acids. The V gene's germline CDR1 is KGHSH and CDR2 LQKENI. Deletions cut 1 base from V and 4 bases from J, with 10 bases between. The CDR3 DNA sequence: TGTGCCAGCTCACCACTACAGGGTCCCACCGGGGAGCTGTTTTTT. Translating gives CASSPLQGPTGELFF. The entire variable domain, with the rest obtained from reference TRBV18 and TRBJ2-2, is as follows: NAGVMQNPRHLVRRRGQEARLRCSPMKGHSHVYWYRQLPEEGLKFMVYLQKENIIDESGMPKERFSAEFPKEGPSILRIQQVVRGDSAAYFCASSPLQGPTGELFFGEGSRLTVL.

This clone occurred once. The rearrangement joins TRBV28 to TRBJ1-1, with TRBD1 as a possible D gene (5 bases). The germline CDR1 and CDR2 sequences are MDHEN and SYDVKM. This CDR3 is built from 12 residues. Between the trimmed V and J ends, which lost 6 bases and 11 bases, there was a span of 16 bases. CDR3 DNA sequence: TGTGCCAGCAGGAAGGGACCCGTTGACGCTTTCTTT. Translation: CASRKGPVDAFF.

The chain uses TRBV19 and TRBJ1-1, with TRBD1 as a possible D gene (5 bases). V gave up 8 bases and J gave up 6 bases, with 10 bases separating them. Per the germline V gene, CDR1 is LNHDA and CDR2 is SQIVND (reference sequence). The CDR3 is 11 residues long. CDR3 region: CASPVGAEAFF. CDR3 nucleotides: TGTGCCAGTCCCGTGGGGGCTGAAGCTTTCTTT.

In its sample, this clone was seen once. V and J are TRBV11-2 and TRBJ2-4; maybe TRBD2 (5 bases). Germline loops: CDR1 SGHAT, CDR2 FQNNGV. This CDR3 is built from 17 residues. V dropped 4 bases and J dropped 1 base, with 17 bases sitting between them. For the CDR3, the DNA is TGTGCCAGCAGCTCAGAGGTAGGGAGTCGGGCCAAAAACATTCAGTACTTC. It is translated as CASSSEVGSRAKNIQYF.

The chain links TRBV27 to TRBJ2-1; D ambiguous. The CDR3 runs to 15 residues. V was shortened by 3 bases and J by 1 base, with 10 bases between the two germline ends. Germline V gives CDR1 MNHEY, CDR2 SMNVEV (reference sequence). CDR3 amino acids: CASSLKNRSYNEQFF. The CDR3 coding sequence is TGTGCCAGCAGTTTGAAGAACCGTTCCTACAATGAGCAGTTCTTC.

J is TRBJ1-3 and V is TRBV4-3; D remains ambiguous. This CDR3 comprises 16 residues. V shed 4 bases and J shed 0 bases, with 13 bases lying between them. Germline lookup yields CDR1 LGHNA and CDR2 YSLEER. The CDR3 DNA sequence: TGCGCCAGCAGCCTCCTCCCCGGGAGCTCTGGAAACACCATATATTTT. Translated: CASSLLPGSSGNTIYF.

This clone appeared many times. The CDR3 DNA reads TGTGCCAGCACACGAGGGACAGCCTATGGCTACACCTTC. It is translated as CASTRGTAYGYTF. The chain employs TRBV28 and TRBJ1-2; the match to TRBD1 covers 7 bases. Germline CDR1 reads MDHEN; CDR2 reads SYDVKM. The CDR3 length is 13 residues. The V gene end was trimmed by 7 bases and the J gene end by 4 bases; junction bases not matched to a gene: 6.

The chain joins TRBV19 to TRBJ1-5; D possibly corresponds to TRBD1 (5 bases). V gave up 5 bases and J gave up 6 bases, with 14 bases separating them. Germline V gene lookup returns CDR1 LNHDA and CDR2 SQIVND (reference sequence). The CDR3 runs to 14 residues. CDR3 nucleotide sequence: TGTGCCAGTAGTTCCCCCCCAGGGCTTCAGCCCCAGCATTTT. Amino acid sequence: CASSSPPGLQPQHF.

The chain joins TRBV21-1 to TRBJ1-3; the D call TRBD1 from the table was never checked on the DNA. TRBV21-1 is classified as a pseudogene. CDR3 size: 16 residues. Written as DNA, the CDR3 is TGTGCCAGCAGCAAAGCGTGGGCCTTTATAGGAAACACCATATATTTT. Protein sequence: CASSKAWAFIGNTIYF.